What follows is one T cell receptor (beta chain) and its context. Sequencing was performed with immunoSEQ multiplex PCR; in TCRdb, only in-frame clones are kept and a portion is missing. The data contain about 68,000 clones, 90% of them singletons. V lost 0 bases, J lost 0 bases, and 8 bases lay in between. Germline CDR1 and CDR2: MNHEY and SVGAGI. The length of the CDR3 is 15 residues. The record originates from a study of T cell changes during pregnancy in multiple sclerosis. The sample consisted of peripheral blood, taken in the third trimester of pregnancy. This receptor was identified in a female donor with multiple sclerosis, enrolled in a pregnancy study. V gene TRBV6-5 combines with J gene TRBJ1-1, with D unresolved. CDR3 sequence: CASSYSRAMNTEAFF. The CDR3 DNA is TGTGCCAGCAGTTACTCGAGGGCTATGAACACTGAAGCTTTCTTT.